The sample holds a few counts of the clone carrying this TCR beta chain. Its antigen is still unknown. This entry belongs to a study of CD8 T cells in ankylosing spondylitis. Study outcomes and limitations: Clones tied to disease were said to be significantly enriched in matched ankylosing spondylitis synovial fluid. Clones linked with disease were CD8+ and fairly uncommon in the peripheral blood. Ankylosing spondylitis blood appeared to be characterized by a TCR beta motif of 7 to 9 highly homologous variants. There were earlier reports of some motif variants in reactive arthritis synovial fluid and blood.

TCRdb processed the 5' RACE reads anew with MiXCR; each CDR3 protein has one entry. Of some 140,000 distinct CDR3 sequences listed, approximately 7.4% are singletons. The V end was cut by 1 base, the J end by 6 bases, with 10 bases between. This CDR3 comprises 13 residues. The germline V gene encodes CDR1 GTSNPN and CDR2 SVGIG (reference sequence). Sequencing input: blood, either unsorted or a sorted T cell fraction (not recorded which). This clonotype was obtained from a female donor with ankylosing spondylitis or in good health (not recorded which). The chain carries TRBV30 and TRBJ1-3; no definite D call. CDR3 coding DNA: TGTGCCTGGAGTGCAATCCAAAAAAACACCATATATTTT. Its protein product is CAWSAIQKNTIYF.